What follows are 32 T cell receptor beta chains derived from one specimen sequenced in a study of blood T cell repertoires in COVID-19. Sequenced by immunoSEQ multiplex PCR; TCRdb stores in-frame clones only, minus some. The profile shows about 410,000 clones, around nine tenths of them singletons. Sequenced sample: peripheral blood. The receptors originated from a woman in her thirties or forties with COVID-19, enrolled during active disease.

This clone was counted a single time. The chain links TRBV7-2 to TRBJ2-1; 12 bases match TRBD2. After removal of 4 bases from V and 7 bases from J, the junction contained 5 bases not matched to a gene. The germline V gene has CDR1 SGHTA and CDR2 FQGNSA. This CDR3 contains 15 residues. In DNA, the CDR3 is TGTGCCAGCAGCTCTCTAGCGGGGGGGCGGAATGAGCAGTTCTTC. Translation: CASSSLAGGRNEQFF.

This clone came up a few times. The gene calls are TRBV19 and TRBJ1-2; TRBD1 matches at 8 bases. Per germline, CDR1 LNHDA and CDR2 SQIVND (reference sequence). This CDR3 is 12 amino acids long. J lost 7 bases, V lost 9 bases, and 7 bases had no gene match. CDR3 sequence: CASAGGSRGYTF. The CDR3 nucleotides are TGTGCCAGCGCAGGGGGCTCGCGTGGCTACACCTTC.

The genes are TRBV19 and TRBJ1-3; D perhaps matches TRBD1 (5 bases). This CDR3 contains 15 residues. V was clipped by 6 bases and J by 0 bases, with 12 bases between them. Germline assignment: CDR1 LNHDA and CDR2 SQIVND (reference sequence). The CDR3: CASSLGGSSGNTIYF. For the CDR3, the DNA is TGTGCCAGTAGCTTGGGGGGGAGCTCTGGAAACACCATATATTTT.

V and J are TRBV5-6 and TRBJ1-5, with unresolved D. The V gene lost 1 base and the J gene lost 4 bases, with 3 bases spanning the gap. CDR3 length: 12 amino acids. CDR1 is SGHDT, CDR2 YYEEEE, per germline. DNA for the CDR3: TGTGCCAGCAGCTTGCCAAATCAGCCCCAGCATTTT. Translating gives CASSLPNQPQHF.

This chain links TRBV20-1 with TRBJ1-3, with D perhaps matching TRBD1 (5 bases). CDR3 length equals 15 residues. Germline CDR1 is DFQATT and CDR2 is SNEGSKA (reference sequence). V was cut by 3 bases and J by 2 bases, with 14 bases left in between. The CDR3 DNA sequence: TGCAGTGCTAGTAGTGCAGGGTGGGCTGGAAACACCATATATTTT. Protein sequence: CSASSAGWAGNTIYF.

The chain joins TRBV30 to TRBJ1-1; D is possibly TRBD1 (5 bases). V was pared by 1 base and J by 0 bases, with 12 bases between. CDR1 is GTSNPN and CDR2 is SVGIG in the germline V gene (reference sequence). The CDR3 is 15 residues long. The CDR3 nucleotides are TGTGCCTGGAGTGACCCGGACACTCTGAACACTGAAGCTTTCTTT. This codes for CAWSDPDTLNTEAFF.

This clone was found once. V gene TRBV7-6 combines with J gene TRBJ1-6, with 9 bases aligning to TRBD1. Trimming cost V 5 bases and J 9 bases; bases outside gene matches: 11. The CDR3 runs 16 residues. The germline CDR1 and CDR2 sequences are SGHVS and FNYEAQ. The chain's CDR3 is CASSLGPGQGSSPLHF. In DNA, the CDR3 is TGTGCCAGCAGCCTAGGTCCGGGACAGGGTAGTTCACCCCTCCACTTT.

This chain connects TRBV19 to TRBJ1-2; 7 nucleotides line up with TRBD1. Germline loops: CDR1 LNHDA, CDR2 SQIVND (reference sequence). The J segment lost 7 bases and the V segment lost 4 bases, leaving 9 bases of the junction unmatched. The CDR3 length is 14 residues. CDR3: CASSTLGQVVGYTF. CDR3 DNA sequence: TGTGCCAGTAGTACTCTCGGACAGGTGGTTGGCTACACCTTC.

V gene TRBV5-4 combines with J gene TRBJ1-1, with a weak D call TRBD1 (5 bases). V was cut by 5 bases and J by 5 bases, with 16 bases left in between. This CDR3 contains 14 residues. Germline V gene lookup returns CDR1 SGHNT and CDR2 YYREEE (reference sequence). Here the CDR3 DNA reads TGTGCCAGCAGGCTGGGTGGGGCGGGAACTGAAGCTTTCTTT. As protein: CASRLGGAGTEAFF.

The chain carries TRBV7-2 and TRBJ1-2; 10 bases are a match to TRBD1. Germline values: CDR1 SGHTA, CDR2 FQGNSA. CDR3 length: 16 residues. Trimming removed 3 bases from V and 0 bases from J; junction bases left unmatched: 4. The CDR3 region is CASSLDRGTANYGYTF. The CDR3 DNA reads TGTGCCAGCAGCTTGGACAGGGGGACAGCTAACTATGGCTACACCTTC.

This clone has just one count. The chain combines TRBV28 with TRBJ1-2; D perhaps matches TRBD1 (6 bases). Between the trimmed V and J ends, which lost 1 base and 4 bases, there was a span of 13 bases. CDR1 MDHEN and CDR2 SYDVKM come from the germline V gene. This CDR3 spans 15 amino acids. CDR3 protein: CASSLLLRGGYGYTF. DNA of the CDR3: TGTGCCAGCAGTTTATTACTGAGGGGGGGCTATGGCTACACCTTC.

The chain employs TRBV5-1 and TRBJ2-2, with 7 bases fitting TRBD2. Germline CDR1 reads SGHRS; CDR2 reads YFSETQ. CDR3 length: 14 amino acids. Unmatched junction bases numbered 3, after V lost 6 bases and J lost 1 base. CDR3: CASNPGGNTGELFF. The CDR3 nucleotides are TGCGCCAGCAATCCGGGGGGGAACACCGGGGAGCTGTTTTTT. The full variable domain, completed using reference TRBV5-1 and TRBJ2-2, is KAGVTQTPRYLIKTRGQQVTLSCSPISGHRSVSWYQQTPGQGLQFLFEYFSETQRNKGNFPGRFSGRQFSNSRSEMNVSTLELGDSALYLCASNPGGNTGELFFGEGSRLTVL.

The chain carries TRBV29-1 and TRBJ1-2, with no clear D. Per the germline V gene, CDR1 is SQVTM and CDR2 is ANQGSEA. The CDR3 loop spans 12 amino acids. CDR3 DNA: TGCACCACCGAGGAGGGAGCGAGTGGCTACACCTTC. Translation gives CTTEEGASGYTF.

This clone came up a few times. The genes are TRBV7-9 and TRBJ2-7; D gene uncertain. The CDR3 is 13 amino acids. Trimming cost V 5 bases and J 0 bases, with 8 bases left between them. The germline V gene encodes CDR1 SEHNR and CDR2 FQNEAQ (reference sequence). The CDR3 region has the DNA TGTGCCAGCAGCCCAGGTAACTCCTACGAGCAGTACTTC. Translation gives CASSPGNSYEQYF.

The CDR3 reads CASRRQGSSYEQYF. The CDR3 nucleotides are TGTGCCAGCAGACGACAGGGGTCGTCCTACGAGCAGTACTTC. This rearrangement joins TRBV14 to TRBJ2-7; 8 bases are shared with TRBD1. CDR1 is SGHDN and CDR2 is FVKESK in the germline V gene. The CDR3 length is 14 residues. V lost 6 bases and J lost 1; bases outside the gene matches: 5.

The CDR3 region has the DNA TGTGCCAGCAATCAGGATTCACCCCTCCACTTT. Its protein product is CASNQDSPLHF. The chain couples TRBV2 to TRBJ1-6; D remains ambiguous. Trimming shortened V by 7 bases and J by 8 bases, and 6 bases separated the two germline ends. Germline V gives CDR1 SNHLY, CDR2 FYNNEI. This CDR3 region has 11 residues.

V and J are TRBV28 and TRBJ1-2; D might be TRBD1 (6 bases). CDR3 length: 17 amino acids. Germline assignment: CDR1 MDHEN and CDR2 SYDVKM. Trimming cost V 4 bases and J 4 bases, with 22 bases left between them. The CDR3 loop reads CASSYGDTREGVYGYTF. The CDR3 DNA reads TGTGCCAGCAGTTATGGGGACACTCGGGAAGGAGTCTATGGCTACACCTTC.

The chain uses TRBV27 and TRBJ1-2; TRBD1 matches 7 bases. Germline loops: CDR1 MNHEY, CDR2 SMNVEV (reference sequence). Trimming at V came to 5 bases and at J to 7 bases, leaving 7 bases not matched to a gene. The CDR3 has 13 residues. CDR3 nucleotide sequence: TGTGCCAGCAGTCCCCCGGGACAGAGTGGCTACACCTTC. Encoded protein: CASSPPGQSGYTF.

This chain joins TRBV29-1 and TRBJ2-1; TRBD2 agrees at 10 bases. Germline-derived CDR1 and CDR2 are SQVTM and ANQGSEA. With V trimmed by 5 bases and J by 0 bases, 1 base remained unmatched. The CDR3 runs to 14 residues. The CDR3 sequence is CSVRLAGSYNEQFF. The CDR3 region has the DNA TGCAGCGTTAGACTAGCGGGCTCCTACAATGAGCAGTTCTTC.

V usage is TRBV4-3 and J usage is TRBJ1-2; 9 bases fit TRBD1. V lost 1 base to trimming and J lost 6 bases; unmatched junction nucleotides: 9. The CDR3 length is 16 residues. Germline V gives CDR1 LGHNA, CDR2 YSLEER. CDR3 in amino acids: CASSQGTAQGADGYTF. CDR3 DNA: TGCGCCAGCAGCCAAGGAACGGCACAGGGGGCGGATGGCTACACCTTC.

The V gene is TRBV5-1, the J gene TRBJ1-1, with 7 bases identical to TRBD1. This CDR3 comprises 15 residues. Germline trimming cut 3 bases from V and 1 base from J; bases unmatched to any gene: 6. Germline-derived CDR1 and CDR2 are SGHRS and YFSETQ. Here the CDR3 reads CASSYRGQPNTEAFF. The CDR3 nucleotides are TGCGCCAGCAGCTATCGGGGACAGCCGAACACTGAAGCTTTCTTT.

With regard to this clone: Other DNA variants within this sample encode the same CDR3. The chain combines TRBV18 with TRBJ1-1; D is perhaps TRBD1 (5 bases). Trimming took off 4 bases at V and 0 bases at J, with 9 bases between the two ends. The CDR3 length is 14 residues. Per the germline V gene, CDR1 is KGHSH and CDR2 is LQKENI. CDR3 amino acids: CASSLDIMNTEAFF. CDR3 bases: TGTGCCAGCTCACTGGACATTATGAACACTGAAGCTTTCTTT.

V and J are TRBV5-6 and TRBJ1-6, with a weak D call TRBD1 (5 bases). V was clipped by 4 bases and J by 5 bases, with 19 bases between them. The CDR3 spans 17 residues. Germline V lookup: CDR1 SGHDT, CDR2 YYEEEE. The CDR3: CASSPRGYGLNNSPLHF. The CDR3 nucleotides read TGTGCCAGCAGCCCAAGGGGATACGGCTTAAATAATTCACCCCTCCACTTT.

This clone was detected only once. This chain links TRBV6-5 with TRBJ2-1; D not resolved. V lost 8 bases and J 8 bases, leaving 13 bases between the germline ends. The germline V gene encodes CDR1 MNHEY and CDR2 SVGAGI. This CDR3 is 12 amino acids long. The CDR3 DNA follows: TGTGCCAGCCCCAACGTGGCGGATGAGCAGTTCTTC. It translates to CASPNVADEQFF.

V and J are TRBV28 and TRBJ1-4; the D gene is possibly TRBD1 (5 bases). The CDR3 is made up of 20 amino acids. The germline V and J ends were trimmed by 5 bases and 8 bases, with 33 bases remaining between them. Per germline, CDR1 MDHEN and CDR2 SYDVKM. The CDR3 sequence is CASSPPGGAVRARGREKLFF. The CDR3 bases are TGTGCCAGCAGTCCCCCTGGAGGGGCTGTGAGGGCCCGAGGTCGAGAAAAACTGTTTTTT.

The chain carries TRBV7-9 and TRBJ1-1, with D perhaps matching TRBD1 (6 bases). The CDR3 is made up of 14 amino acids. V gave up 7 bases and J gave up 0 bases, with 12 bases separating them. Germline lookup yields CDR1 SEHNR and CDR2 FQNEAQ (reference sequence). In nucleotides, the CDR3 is TGTGCCAGCACCAAGGACAGAATGAACACTGAAGCTTTCTTT. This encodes CASTKDRMNTEAFF.

Here the CDR3 DNA reads TGTGCCAGCAGCCTAGGACAACCCAACACTGAAGCTTTCTTT. Protein product: CASSLGQPNTEAFF. The chain uses TRBV7-8 and TRBJ1-1, with a tentative D call TRBD1 (5 bases). The germline V gene encodes CDR1 SGHVS and CDR2 FQNEAQ. The V end was cut by 5 bases, the J end by 2 bases, with 12 bases between. The CDR3 length is 14 residues.

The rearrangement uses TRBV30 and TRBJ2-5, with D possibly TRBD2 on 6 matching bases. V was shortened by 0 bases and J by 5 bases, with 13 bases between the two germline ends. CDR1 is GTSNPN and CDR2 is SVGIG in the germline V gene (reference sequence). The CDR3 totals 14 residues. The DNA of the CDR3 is TGTGCCTGGAGTGTAGCCCTAGCGAGGGAGACCCAGTACTTC. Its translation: CAWSVALARETQYF.

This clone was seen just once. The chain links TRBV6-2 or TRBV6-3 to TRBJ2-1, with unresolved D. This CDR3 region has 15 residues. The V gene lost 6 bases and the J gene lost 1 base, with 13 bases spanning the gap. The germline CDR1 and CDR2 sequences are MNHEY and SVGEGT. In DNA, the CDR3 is TGTGCCAGCAGCCAGCTAGTGGCTTCCTACAATGAGCAGTTCTTC. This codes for CASSQLVASYNEQFF.

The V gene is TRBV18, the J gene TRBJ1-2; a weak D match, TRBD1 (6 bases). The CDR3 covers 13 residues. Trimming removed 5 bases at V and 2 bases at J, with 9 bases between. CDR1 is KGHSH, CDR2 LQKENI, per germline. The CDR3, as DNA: TGTGCCAGCTCAGCCGGACAGAACTATGGCTACACCTTC. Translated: CASSAGQNYGYTF.

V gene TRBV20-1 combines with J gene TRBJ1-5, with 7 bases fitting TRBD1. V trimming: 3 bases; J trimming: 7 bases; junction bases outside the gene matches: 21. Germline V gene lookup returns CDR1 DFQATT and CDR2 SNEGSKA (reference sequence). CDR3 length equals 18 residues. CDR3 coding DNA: TGCAGTGCTAGTCCACACGTAGCTCGACAGGGTTCACGACAGCCCCAGCATTTT. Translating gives CSASPHVARQGSRQPQHF.

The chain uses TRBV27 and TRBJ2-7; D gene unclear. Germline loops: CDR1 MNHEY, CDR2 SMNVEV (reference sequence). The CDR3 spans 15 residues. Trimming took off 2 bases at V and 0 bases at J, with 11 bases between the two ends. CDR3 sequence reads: CASSLMRESSYEQYF. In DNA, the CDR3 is TGTGCCAGCAGTTTAATGCGCGAAAGCTCCTACGAGCAGTACTTC.